The T cell receptor beta chain described here comes from a study of blood T cell repertoires in COVID-19. Study overall: Researchers got acute and convalescent COVID-19 samples from the United States, Italy and Spain. T cells, B-cell-depleted T cells, or PBMCs supplied cDNA or gDNA.

Grouping used clinical history reported by participants in a survey and questionnaire. Authors' data handling: Amplification from reference gene primers served as the basis for estimated nucleated cell counts. TCRdb's table, derived via immunoSEQ multiplex PCR, lists solely in-frame clones and lacks some. The DNA was the basis for D and trimming; V, J and clone size are from that table. The repertoire holds roughly 200,000 clones, roughly four fifths seen once, with around 9% in the top ten. The sequencing sample was made of PBMCs or T cells enriched from blood (not recorded which). This sequence was found in a man aged 40-49 years who had recovered from COVID-19.

The CDR3, as DNA: TGTGCCAGCAGCTTCTCGGGGGGAAACACCATATATTTT. This sequence encodes CASSFSGGNTIYF. The V and J genes are TRBV5-4 and TRBJ1-3; D unresolved. V lost 2 bases and J lost 4, with 7 bases in between. The CDR3 has 13 amino acids. The germline V gene encodes CDR1 SGHNT and CDR2 YYREEE (reference sequence).